One sample yielded the 6 T cell receptor beta chains listed below, sequenced in a study of blood T cell repertoires in COVID-19 (TCRdb year 2020). The library was made by the immunoSEQ multiplex PCR assay. What TCRdb holds here is the immuneACCESS table cut down to in-frame rearrangements. Part of the clones is not present; checked against another copy, under half of the missing clones reflect an unresolved V gene, and the others are unexplained. In all, the sample holds approximately 97,000 clones, and 70% to 90% of those were seen once. 2% to 2.5% of the sample is in the top ten clones. Material for sequencing was peripheral blood. These receptors all stem from a man between 50 and 59 years old with active COVID-19.

This clone was seen just once. The J gene is TRBJ2-7, the V gene TRBV27; TRBD1 might be the D (6 bases). Germline-derived CDR1 and CDR2 are MNHEY and SMNVEV (reference sequence). V lost 0 bases and J lost 7, with 10 bases in between. CDR3 size: 13 residues. The CDR3 region has the DNA TGTGCCAGCAGTTTATCGACCAGGGGTGAGCAGTACTTC. Amino acid sequence: CASSLSTRGEQYF.

J is TRBJ1-2 and V is TRBV5-5; D gene uncertain. Per germline, CDR1 SGHKS and CDR2 YYEKEE (reference sequence). This CDR3 is 14 amino acids long. V shed 1 base and J shed 2 bases, with 9 bases lying between them. The CDR3 sequence: CASSLNQANYGYTF. In DNA, the CDR3 is TGTGCCAGCAGCTTGAATCAGGCAAACTATGGCTACACCTTC.

The J gene is TRBJ2-1, the V gene TRBV11-2; 9 positions match TRBD2. Unmatched junction bases numbered 10, after V lost 5 bases and J lost 8 bases. The germline V gene encodes CDR1 SGHAT and CDR2 FQNNGV. The CDR3 contains 15 residues. For the CDR3, the DNA is TGTGCCAGCAGCGTCCTCGCGCGGGGGGGTTATGAGCAGTTCTTC. Translating it yields CASSVLARGGYEQFF.

This rearrangement joins TRBV11-2 to TRBJ2-1; D is uncertain. Per the germline V gene, CDR1 is SGHAT and CDR2 is FQNNGV. The CDR3 extends over 15 amino acids. V was clipped by 5 bases and J by 5 bases, with 16 bases between them. The CDR3 region has the DNA TGTGCCAGCAGCCACCGGCGGCTAACTGACAATGAGCAGTTCTTC. This encodes CASSHRRLTDNEQFF.

This rearrangement joins TRBV30 to TRBJ1-2, with D possibly being TRBD1 (5 bases). The germline gives CDR1 GTSNPN, CDR2 SVGIG (reference sequence). V was pared by 3 bases and J by 2 bases, with 13 bases between. The CDR3 covers 14 residues. The CDR3 protein is CAWSPDKGNYGYTF. The CDR3, as DNA: TGTGCCTGGAGCCCGGACAAAGGAAACTATGGCTACACCTTC.

The chain combines TRBV6-2 or TRBV6-3 with TRBJ1-6; weak D call: TRBD1 (5 bases). The CDR3 totals 17 residues. Trimming left V 6 bases short and J 8 bases short, with 23 bases between. CDR1 is MNHEY, CDR2 SVGEGT, per germline. The CDR3 region has the DNA TGTGCCAGCAGCTTCTCGTGGGGCAGCGGGGGAGATTCACCCCTCCACTTT. Amino acids: CASSFSWGSGGDSPLHF.